This TCR beta chain was obtained from a study of blood T cell repertoires in COVID-19 (dated by TCRdb to 2018 to 2020). Notes on the research overall: Samples from collaborators originated in the United States, Italy and Spain and spanned both the acute and convalescent phases of COVID-19. The material from the prospective study consisted of cDNA or gDNA derived from T cells, B-cell-depleted T cells, or PBMCs. The dataset comprised deeply sampled blood TCRbeta repertoires from subjects exposed to, actively infected with, or recovered from COVID-19. The repertoires were made available in a free public database intended to serve as a resource for research on the immune response to SARS-CoV-2. Samples were obtained from the ongoing ImmuneRACE study (first 160 participants) and from 1,254 subjects provided by 6 global collaborators. Sample metadata almost always included a de-identified subject ID, COVID-19 status, age in years and sex. HLA class I and class II types, where available, came from metadata supplied by the sample provider rather than from assay-based typing. Study-wide findings and limitations: The amount of clinical and demographic metadata varied by source and participant and was provided uncurated.

Concerning this clone itself: What this receptor recognizes is not known. Per-nucleotide qualities are absent, and no much larger clonotype sits a single base away.

Enrolling through a virtual design, the prospective study's participants ranged in age from roughly 18 to 95 years and lived across some 23 United States geographic areas. Cohort assignment in the prospective study relied on participant-reported clinical history from a screening survey and a study questionnaire. A participant counted as exposed if, within 2 weeks of entering the study, that participant had been in contact with someone who had a PCR-confirmed or clinician-diagnosed COVID-19 case. Each participant in the prospective study had whole blood, serum and a nasopharyngeal or oropharyngeal swab collected by mobile phlebotomists. Prospective study participants could optionally give additional blood draws and questionnaires over an approximately two-month period. Before DNA extraction, prospective study blood samples were shipped either frozen or at room temperature. Taken from the germline V gene (reference sequence), the CDR1 and CDR2 loops are SGHNT and YYREEE. Taken from cysteine to phenylalanine, the CDR3 has 14 residues. CDR3 DNA is the only sequence kept; it has 42 bases, read in frame from the first base. The junction carries 10 bases between V and J, which are trimmed by 3 bases and 1 base respectively.

The immunoSEQ Assay, a bias-controlled multiplex PCR, was used to amplify TCRbeta CDR3 regions from genomic DNA. Turning to the authors' computational methods: Within the assay, amplification of reference gene primers was used to estimate how many nucleated cells each sample contained. To quantify the absolute abundance of each unique TCRbeta CDR3 rearrangement, sequence reads were collapsed and filtered. For each sample, productive Simpson clonality was calculated by taking the square root of Simpson's diversity index across productive rearrangements. TCRdb mirrors the immuneACCESS table, restricted to in-frame sequences. Some clones are absent from its copies; in checked studies, under half trace to an unresolved V gene, and the reason for the others is unknown. V, J and clone size are those of that table, while D and trimming were read from the DNA. This sample has nearly 250,000 clones in its table, and 80% to 90% of those were observed once. Of the sample, over 0.75% is held by the ten largest clones.

The sequence joins TRBV5-4 to TRBJ2-5, and perhaps TRBD1 as D gene, on 6 matching bases. Sequenced sample: PBMCs or T cells enriched from blood (not recorded which). The receptor's source is a man aged 50 to 60 who had been exposed to COVID-19. The DNA sequence is as follows: TGTGCCAGCAGCTGGGGGCAAGGCCAAGAGACCCAGTACTTC. Translated, it gives CASSWGQGQETQYF.